Listed below are T cell receptor beta chains from one sample, sequenced in a study of metastatic and nonmetastatic thyroid tumors. TCRdb called clones again from the PCR reads with MiXCR. The table includes around 30,000 clones, about a quarter detected once. Sequenced input: blood. These receptors all come from a female donor with papillary thyroid cancer or a benign thyroid nodule (not recorded which). Some clones in this sample may be carry-over from other donors' samples. The CDR3 runs from the conserved cysteine through the conserved F or W. D genes are given only for firm matches. Expanded clones get a size class; other rows say once, few or many, or leave the size out.

>-|TRBJ2-7|TRBV5-4|many|15
CASSLVGTSLAEQYF
TGTGCCAGCAGCTTGGTAGGGACTTCTTTGGCCGAGCAGTACTTC
>-|TRBJ2-3|TRBV7-9|many|11
CASSHTDTQYF
TGTGCCAGCAGTCATACAGATACGCAGTATTTT
>-|TRBJ2-1|TRBV19|many|15
CASSPEGTAINEQFF
TGTGCCAGTAGTCCGGAAGGGACGGCGATCAATGAGCAGTTCTTC
>-|TRBJ1-4|TRBV9|-|14
CAISVPGWLEKLFF
TGTGCCATCAGCGTCCCAGGGTGGCTTGAAAAACTGTTTTTT
>TRBD2|TRBJ2-1|TRBV27|few|17
CATRRGSAGASYNEQFF
TGTGCCACCAGGCGCGGGAGTGCCGGCGCATCCTACAATGAGCAGTTCTTC
>-|TRBJ2-1|TRBV3-1|many|15
CASNVRDIEYNEQFF
TGTGCCAGCAACGTACGGGACATCGAATACAATGAGCAGTTCTTC
>TRBD1|TRBJ1-2|TRBV11-2|-|16
CASSLDTGGVQNGYTF
TGTGCCAGCAGCTTAGATACAGGGGGCGTTCAGAATGGCTACACCTTC
>-|TRBJ2-1|TRBV2|many|16
CASSKDPIPSVDERFF
TGTGCCAGCAGTAAAGACCCGATACCCAGTGTCGATGAGCGGTTCTTC
>-|TRBJ2-1|TRBV7-9|-|15
CASSLQLSSYNEQFF
TGTGCCAGCAGCTTGCAGTTGAGCTCCTACAATGAGCAGTTCTTC
>TRBD1|TRBJ2-7|TRBV20-1|-|15
CSATGDRTPVDEQYF
TGCAGTGCCACTGGGGACAGGACCCCTGTGGACGAGCAGTACTTC
>-|TRBJ1-6|TRBV3-1|-|13
CASRRTDNSPLHF
TGTGCCAGCAGGAGGACAGATAATTCACCCCTCCACTTT
>-|TRBJ1-2|TRBV5-4|-|14
CASSPRGLNYGYTF
TGTGCCAGCAGCCCCAGGGGACTGAACTATGGCTACACCTTC
>-|TRBJ2-1|TRBV7-2|many|13
CASSLEGVTEQFF
TGTGCCAGCAGCTTAGAGGGGGTCACTGAGCAGTTCTTC
>-|TRBJ2-7|TRBV27|medium-sized|12
CASSRGTYEQYF
TGTGCCAGCAGTAGGGGTACCTACGAGCAGTACTTC
>-|TRBJ1-2|TRBV19|many|13
CASSIDLRSGYTF
TGTGCCAGTAGTATAGATCTCAGGAGTGGCTACACCTTC
>-|TRBJ1-2|TRBV27|few|13
CASSLHRAYVYTF
TGTGCCAGCAGCTTACACAGGGCCTATGTCTACACCTTC
>-|TRBJ2-3|TRBV29-1|-|13
CSVEEFTADTQYF
TGCAGCGTTGAAGAATTTACAGCAGATACGCAGTATTTT
>-|TRBJ1-1|TRBV10-3|many|14
CAIRKQRRYTEAFF
TGTGCCATCAGAAAACAGAGGAGGTACACTGAAGCTTTCTTT
>TRBD2|TRBJ2-2|TRBV28|few|18
CASRPGTSERASTGELFF
TGTGCCAGCAGGCCCGGGACTAGCGAGAGGGCGAGCACCGGGGAGCTGTTTTTT
>-|TRBJ1-4|TRBV9|many|15
CASSVVGARGEKLFF
TGTGCCAGCAGCGTAGTAGGGGCCCGAGGTGAAAAACTGTTTTTT
>-|TRBJ2-3|TRBV20-1|-|14
CSAYGADITDTQYF
TGCAGTGCATATGGGGCGGATATCACAGATACGCAGTATTTT
>-|TRBJ1-1|TRBV27|many|15
CASRSSGQMNTEAFF
TGTGCCAGCAGATCGTCCGGGCAGATGAACACTGAAGCTTTCTTT
>-|TRBJ2-7|TRBV20-1|-|14
CSARAPASGYEQYF
TGCAGTGCTAGAGCTCCCGCCTCAGGCTACGAGCAGTACTTC
>-|TRBJ1-2|TRBV19|many|16
CASSFKTRAYNYGYTF
TGTGCCAGTAGTTTCAAGACGAGGGCCTATAACTATGGCTACACCTTC
>-|TRBJ1-5|TRBV7-9|-|12
CDSSFTAQPQHF
TGTGACAGCAGTTTTACTGCGCAGCCCCAGCATTTT
>TRBD2|TRBJ2-7|TRBV2|-|13
CASTRELGYEQYF
TGTGCCAGCACGCGGGAGCTGGGCTACGAGCAGTACTTC
>-|TRBJ2-7|TRBV11-2|once|14
CASSLPSRTYEQYF
TGTGCCAGCAGCTTACCTAGCCGGACCTACGAGCAGTACTTC
>-|TRBJ1-1|TRBV6-1|medium-sized|13
CASSRTRDTEAFF
TGTGCCAGCAGCCGGACCAGGGACACTGAAGCTTTCTTT
>TRBD1|TRBJ2-7|TRBV6-1|medium-sized|14
CASKTGTGSGFWYF
TGTGCCAGCAAAACCGGGACAGGGTCCGGGTTCTGGTACTTC
>-|TRBJ1-3|TRBV30|many|13
CAWNPQTHAAIYF
TGTGCCTGGAACCCCCAGACGCATGCTGCCATATATTTT
>-|TRBJ1-1|TRBV6-1|many|12
CASRPRDSEAFF
TGTGCCAGCAGGCCCCGGGATTCTGAAGCTTTCTTT
>-|TRBJ2-2|TRBV11-3|-|13
CASSPVEAGELFF
TGTGCCAGCAGCCCCGTGGAGGCCGGGGAGCTGTTTTTT
>-|TRBJ1-1|TRBV12-3/TRBV12-4|many|14
CASNHAVGNTEAFF
TGTGCCAGCAACCACGCTGTAGGGAACACTGAAGCTTTCTTT
>TRBD1|TRBJ2-7|TRBV12-3/TRBV12-4|few|16
CASSPDRGPTLYEQYF
TGTGCCAGCAGTCCGGACAGGGGGCCAACTCTTTACGAGCAGTACTTC
>TRBD1|TRBJ2-7|TRBV5-1|many|16
CASSLDRGFKDYEQYF
TGCGCCAGCAGCTTGGACAGGGGTTTTAAAGACTACGAGCAGTACTTC
>TRBD1|TRBJ1-4|TRBV28|-|16
CASSPTGVGANAKLFF
TGTGCCAGCAGCCCTACAGGGGTAGGGGCTAATGCAAAACTGTTTTTT
>-|TRBJ2-1|TRBV4-1|many|14
CASSQDPHHNEQFF
TGCGCCAGCAGCCAAGACCCCCACCACAATGAGCAGTTCTTC
>TRBD1|TRBJ1-3|TRBV19|many|14
CASSTGGPGNTIYF
TGTGCCAGCTCGACAGGGGGCCCTGGAAACACCATATATTTT
>-|TRBJ2-7|TRBV7-8|-|16
CASSLGGGRSAYEQYF
TGTGCCAGCAGCTTAGGTGGGGGGCGGAGTGCCTACGAGCAGTACTTC
>-|TRBJ1-5|TRBV28|many|14
CASSPIRRYQPQHF
TGTGCCAGCAGTCCCATCAGGCGATATCAGCCCCAGCATTTT
>-|TRBJ2-1|TRBV13|many|14
CASSLEGLVHEQFF
TGTGCCAGCAGCTTAGAAGGACTGGTTCATGAGCAGTTCTTC
>TRBD2|TRBJ2-3|TRBV19|many|13
CASAGLAAATQYF
TGTGCCAGTGCGGGACTAGCGGCCGCTACGCAGTATTTT
>TRBD2|TRBJ2-7|TRBV11-2|many|14
CASSVSSGTYEQYF
TGTGCCAGCAGCGTCTCTAGCGGGACCTACGAGCAGTACTTC
>-|TRBJ2-1|TRBV27|once|12
CASSYYPGEQFF
TGTGCCAGCAGTTACTATCCTGGTGAGCAGTTCTTC
>-|TRBJ2-3|TRBV11-2|many|14
CASRPGVITDTQYF
TGTGCCAGCAGGCCGGGGGTAATCACAGATACGCAGTATTTT
>-|TRBJ1-4|TRBV7-9|-|15
CASSSMVGVGEKLFF
TGTGCCAGCAGCTCGATGGTAGGGGTTGGAGAAAAACTGTTTTTT
>-|TRBJ1-5|TRBV20-1|many|15
CSARDTGSPNQPQHF
TGCAGTGCTAGAGATACGGGGAGCCCAAATCAGCCCCAGCATTTT
>-|TRBJ1-6|TRBV28|-|16
CASSFASLRDHSPLHF
TGTGCCAGCAGTTTTGCTTCTCTCAGGGACCATTCACCCCTCCACTTT
>-|TRBJ1-5|TRBV30|many|13
CAWSSRNDQPQHF
TGTGCCTGGAGTAGCCGCAACGATCAGCCCCAGCATTTT
>-|TRBJ2-3|TRBV30|few|12
CAWSPNIDTQYF
TGTGCCTGGAGTCCAAACATCGATACGCAGTATTTT